The 19 T cell receptor beta chains reported below all come from one sample, sequenced in a study of T cell responses to AZD1222 COVID-19 vaccine. Profiling relied on immunoSEQ multiplex PCR, and the TCRdb table lists in-frame clones only, not all of them. The sample holds over 150,000 clones, 90% seen once. The source material was peripheral blood, sampled on day 0 of AZD1222 vaccination. These receptors all stem from an adult in good health.

The CDR3 spells CASRSLDRGQDSPLHF. The CDR3 DNA is TGTGCCAGCAGAAGTTTGGACAGGGGGCAGGATTCACCCCTCCACTTT. The chain couples TRBV2 to TRBJ1-6; TRBD1 matches at 11 bases. V gave up 6 bases and J gave up 8 bases; unmatched junction bases: 9. Germline assignment: CDR1 SNHLY and CDR2 FYNNEI. The CDR3 sequence is 16 residues long.

The chain has TRBV14 and TRBJ1-3; no firm D call. V lost 6 bases and J lost 4, with 10 bases in between. Germline V gene lookup returns CDR1 SGHDN and CDR2 FVKESK. The CDR3 runs to 13 residues. CDR3 in amino acids: CASRFQLGNTIYF. The DNA of the CDR3 is TGTGCCAGCAGATTCCAGCTAGGAAACACCATATATTTT.

This chain links TRBV11-2 with TRBJ2-7; perhaps TRBD1 as D (5 bases). Looked up from germline, CDR1 is SGHAT and CDR2 is FQNNGV. The CDR3 sequence is 14 residues long. V gave up 0 bases and J gave up 1 base, with 7 bases separating them. The CDR3: CASSLDRVSYEQYF. CDR3 DNA: TGTGCCAGCAGCTTAGACAGGGTGTCCTACGAGCAGTACTTC.

The CDR3 sequence: CASSYSRSGAREQYF. Here the CDR3 DNA reads TGTGCCAGCAGTTACTCCCGGTCTGGGGCCAGAGAGCAGTACTTC. J is TRBJ2-7 and V is TRBV6-5, with D possibly matching TRBD1 (5 bases). CDR1 MNHEY and CDR2 SVGAGI come from the germline V gene. Trimming removed 0 bases from V and 7 bases from J, with 16 bases in between. The CDR3 has 15 amino acids.

This clone was seen a single time. V is TRBV7-2 and J is TRBJ1-4; maybe TRBD1 (5 bases). The CDR3 runs to 14 residues. Trimming took off 3 bases at V and 7 bases at J, with 12 bases between the two ends. Germline CDR1 reads SGHTA; CDR2 reads FQGNSA. CDR3 sequence: CASSFGPGSEKLFF. Written as DNA, the CDR3 is TGTGCCAGCAGCTTTGGGCCAGGGAGTGAAAAACTGTTTTTT.

The chain uses TRBV7-2 and TRBJ2-1, with a tentative D call TRBD2 (6 bases). The V end was cut by 1 base, the J end by 7 bases, with 8 bases between. The germline V gene has CDR1 SGHTA and CDR2 FQGNSA. The CDR3 has 13 amino acids. In nucleotides, the CDR3 is TGTGCCAGCAGCTTAGGGACTAAAAATGAGCAGTTCTTC. This translates into CASSLGTKNEQFF.

V and J are TRBV11-2 and TRBJ1-6, with D perhaps TRBD1 (5 bases). V was pared by 4 bases and J by 4 bases, with 11 bases between. Germline V gene lookup returns CDR1 SGHAT and CDR2 FQNNGV. The CDR3 spans 15 residues. Written as DNA, the CDR3 is TGTGCCAGCAGCTCGGGGCAGTTGTATAATTCACCCCTCCACTTT. Encoded protein: CASSSGQLYNSPLHF. Complete variable domain (other parts from reference TRBV11-2 and TRBJ1-6): EAGVAQSPRYKIIEKRQSVAFWCNPISGHATLYWYQQILGQGPKLLIQFQNNGVVDDSQLPKDRFSAERLKGVDSTLKIQPAKLEDSAVYLCASSSGQLYNSPLHFGNGTRLTVT.

This chain uses TRBV30 with TRBJ1-1, with TRBD1 identical over 8 bases. Looked up from germline, CDR1 is GTSNPN and CDR2 is SVGIG (reference sequence). V trimming: 4 bases; J trimming: 8 bases; junction bases outside the gene matches: 6. The CDR3 is 12 residues long. The CDR3 sequence is CAWMTGAREAFF. For the CDR3, the DNA is TGTGCCTGGATGACAGGGGCCAGGGAAGCTTTCTTT.

This clone was seen only once. This chain uses TRBV5-5 with TRBJ2-1; tentative D call: TRBD1 (6 bases). The germline gives CDR1 SGHKS, CDR2 YYEKEE (reference sequence). The CDR3 length is 13 residues. V lost 2 bases and J lost 7, with 10 bases in between. The CDR3 reads CASSFRTENEQFF. CDR3 DNA sequence: TGTGCCAGCAGCTTTCGGACAGAAAATGAGCAGTTCTTC.

This sequence joins TRBV9 and TRBJ2-1; D call uncertain. The length of the CDR3 is 16 residues. The V end lost 4 bases, the J end lost 0 bases, and 14 bases lay between the germline ends. Germline CDR1 SGDLS, CDR2 YYNGEE. CDR3 DNA sequence: TGTGCCAGCAGCCTCCGGGCCACAAGCTCCTACAATGAGCAGTTCTTC. It codes for CASSLRATSSYNEQFF.

The V gene is TRBV24-1, the J gene TRBJ2-3; TRBD1 is a possible D gene (6 bases). CDR3 length: 18 residues. Germline-derived CDR1 and CDR2 are KGHDR and SFDVKD. V was trimmed by 4 bases and J by 2 bases, leaving 21 bases between them. The CDR3 here is CATSDTSISRGYTDTQYF. Here the CDR3 DNA reads TGTGCCACCAGTGACACCTCCATTTCAAGGGGGTACACAGATACGCAGTATTTT.

V gene TRBV6-6 combines with J gene TRBJ2-3, with D perhaps TRBD2 (7 bases). Germline CDR1 reads MNHNY; CDR2 reads SVGAGI (reference sequence). The V end was cut by 4 bases, the J end by 6 bases, with 14 bases between. This CDR3 has 14 amino acids. The CDR3 DNA reads as TGTGCCAGCAGTTTTGGGGGGGCGGACGATACGCAGTATTTT. The encoded protein is CASSFGGADDTQYF.

The rearrangement links TRBV6-5 to TRBJ1-6; no firm D call. The CDR3 runs 14 residues. Germline CDR1 and CDR2: MNHEY and SVGAGI. Between the trimmed V and J ends, which lost 4 bases and 15 bases, there was a span of 19 bases. The CDR3 nucleotides are TGTGCCAGCAGTTCCCGATCCGACGGGAGAATCCTCCACTTT. Protein product: CASSSRSDGRILHF.

The rearrangement links TRBV28 to TRBJ1-2; a possible D gene is TRBD1 (5 bases). The germline V gene encodes CDR1 MDHEN and CDR2 SYDVKM. V was trimmed by 10 bases and J by 4 bases, leaving 22 bases between them. The CDR3 totals 15 residues. The CDR3 loop reads CAITGAREGIYGYTF. The CDR3 DNA sequence: TGTGCCATTACGGGAGCCAGGGAGGGAATCTATGGCTACACCTTC.

This chain links TRBV28 with TRBJ2-2; D perhaps matches TRBD1 (5 bases). CDR1 and CDR2 from the germline V gene are MDHEN and SYDVKM. Deletions cut 4 bases from V and 2 bases from J, with 11 bases between. The CDR3 runs to 15 residues. The CDR3 region is CASSSYGHNTGELFF. The CDR3 DNA sequence: TGTGCCAGCAGTTCCTACGGACATAACACCGGGGAGCTGTTTTTT.

The DNA of the CDR3 is TGTGCCAGCGGAGGGTACGGGACTAGCGGGAGAGGCACAGATACGCAGTATTTT. It yields the protein CASGGYGTSGRGTDTQYF. The chain employs TRBV2 and TRBJ2-3; 14 nucleotides align to TRBD2. The CDR3 is made up of 18 amino acids. J lost 1 base, V lost 8 bases, and 11 bases had no gene match. Germline V lookup: CDR1 SNHLY, CDR2 FYNNEI.

The V call is TRBV5-1, the J call TRBJ1-6, with D possibly being TRBD1 (6 bases). The CDR3 length is 17 residues. Germline CDR1 and CDR2: SGHRS and YFSETQ. V was pared by 6 bases and J by 4 bases, with 20 bases between. The DNA of the CDR3 is TGCGCCAGCACCGAAACCACAGGGTTTCTATATAATTCACCCCTCCACTTT. Residues: CASTETTGFLYNSPLHF.

The sample holds one count of this clone. The chain carries TRBV6-5 and TRBJ2-1, with D perhaps matching TRBD2 (5 bases). The CDR3 has 13 residues. The V gene's germline CDR1 is MNHEY and CDR2 SVGAGI. V shed 2 bases and J shed 4 bases, with 6 bases lying between them. Here the CDR3 reads CASSYDYYNEQFF. CDR3 bases: TGTGCCAGCAGTTACGACTATTACAATGAGCAGTTCTTC.

The CDR3, as DNA: TGTGCCAGCAGTGAACAGGGTCATGGCTACACCTTC. It yields the protein CASSEQGHGYTF. The chain is built from TRBV2 and TRBJ1-2, with D maybe TRBD1 (5 bases). V was trimmed by 2 bases and J by 6 bases, leaving 7 bases between them. The germline V gene encodes CDR1 SNHLY and CDR2 FYNNEI. This CDR3 has 12 amino acids.